The next 21 T cell receptor beta chains were all read from a single sample in a study of radiotherapy plus CTLA-4 blockade in lung cancer. Only in-frame clones appear in the TCRdb table, and some are missing; sequencing was by immunoSEQ multiplex PCR. The table includes some 48,000 clones, 86% detected once. Specimen: peripheral blood, collected from a patient treated with radiotherapy plus ipilimumab. The receptors come from a human donor with non-small cell lung cancer that progressed on radiotherapy plus ipilimumab. Some clones in this sample may be carry-over from other donors' samples.

This chain links TRBV2 with TRBJ1-5; 12 bases line up with TRBD1. The V segment lost 11 bases and the J segment 0 bases; nucleotides outside the gene matches: 8. Germline V gene data show CDR1 as SNHLY and CDR2 as FYNNEI. This CDR3 contains 16 residues. This CDR3 reads CAWGTGGVNSNQPQHF. The CDR3 bases are TGTGCCTGGGGGACAGGGGGCGTTAATAGCAATCAGCCCCAGCATTTT. Based on the CDR3 plus reference TRBV2 and TRBJ1-5, the full variable domain is EPEVTQTPSHQVTQMGQEVILRCVPISNHLYFYWYRQILGQKVEFLVSFYNNEISEKSEIFDDQFSVERPDGSNFTLKIRSTKLEDSAMYFCAWGTGGVNSNQPQHFGDGTRLSIL.

The rearrangement joins TRBV27 to TRBJ2-7; the match to TRBD2 covers 15 bases. Trimming cost V 4 bases and J 4 bases; bases outside gene matches: 8. The CDR3 is 17 residues long. In germline, CDR1 is MNHEY, CDR2 SMNVEV (reference sequence). This CDR3 is CASSSRTSGRGLYEQYF. The CDR3 region has the DNA TGTGCCAGCAGTTCTCGGACTAGCGGGAGGGGGTTGTACGAGCAGTACTTC.

The chain is built from TRBV5-6 and TRBJ2-3, with 7 positions matching TRBD2. The trim removed 1 base at V and 3 bases at J, leaving 5 bases unmatched. CDR3 length equals 15 residues. CDR1 is SGHDT and CDR2 is YYEEEE in the germline V gene. In DNA, the CDR3 is TGTGCCAGCAGCTTGTTCAGCGGGGAGACAGATACGCAGTATTTT. The encoded protein is CASSLFSGETDTQYF. The whole variable domain, filled in from reference TRBV5-6 and TRBJ2-3, reads DAGVTQSPTHLIKTRGQQVTLRCSPKSGHDTVSWYQQALGQGPQFIFQYYEEEERQRGNFPDRFSGHQFPNYSSELNVNALLLGDSALYLCASSLFSGETDTQYFGPGTRLTVL.

This chain uses TRBV19 with TRBJ2-1, with 16 bases fitting TRBD2. The CDR3 extends over 20 amino acids. Germline loops: CDR1 LNHDA, CDR2 SQIVND (reference sequence). The trim removed 0 bases at V and 3 bases at J, leaving 8 bases unmatched. CDR3 amino acids: CASSIESGTSGRADYNEQFF. CDR3 coding DNA: TGTGCCAGTAGTATAGAATCCGGGACTAGCGGGAGGGCCGACTACAATGAGCAGTTCTTC.

DNA of the CDR3: TGTGCCAGCAGCACAACCGGGGGAGCTTACGAGCAGTACTTC. It is translated as CASSTTGGAYEQYF. This chain joins TRBV11-2 and TRBJ2-7, with D possibly being TRBD2 (6 bases). The V end was cut by 5 bases, the J end by 4 bases, with 15 bases between. Germline CDR1 and CDR2: SGHAT and FQNNGV. The CDR3 has 14 residues. Together with reference TRBV11-2 and TRBJ2-7, the CDR3 gives the full variable domain: EAGVAQSPRYKIIEKRQSVAFWCNPISGHATLYWYQQILGQGPKLLIQFQNNGVVDDSQLPKDRFSAERLKGVDSTLKIQPAKLEDSAVYLCASSTTGGAYEQYFGPGTRLTVT.

The gene calls are TRBV7-4 and TRBJ2-7; 10 nucleotides align to TRBD1. The CDR3 loop spans 15 amino acids. The germline CDR1 and CDR2 sequences are SGHVT and SQSDAQ. The ends lost 5 bases at V and 4 bases at J; junction bases unmatched: 8. The CDR3 DNA is TGTGCCAGCAGCACCCAGGACAGGGGGTTATACGAGCAGTACTTC. This encodes CASSTQDRGLYEQYF.

The chain uses TRBV5-1 and TRBJ2-5, with 7 bases fitting TRBD1. Germline V gene sequence: CDR1 SGHRS, CDR2 YFSETQ. CDR3 length: 16 residues. Trimming cost V 6 bases and J 5 bases; bases outside gene matches: 16. CDR3 sequence reads: CASKFGTTGIWETQYF. The CDR3 nucleotides are TGCGCCAGCAAATTCGGTACGACAGGGATTTGGGAGACCCAGTACTTC.

The genes are TRBV28 and TRBJ2-5; 7 bases agree with TRBD1. The CDR3 runs to 13 residues. CDR1 MDHEN and CDR2 SYDVKM come from the germline V gene. V shed 5 bases and J 3 bases; nucleotides not matched to a gene: 3. The CDR3 loop reads CASSGDSEETQYF. DNA for the CDR3: TGTGCCAGCAGTGGGGACAGTGAAGAGACCCAGTACTTC.

J is TRBJ1-2 and V is TRBV7-2; D might be TRBD1 (6 bases). Trimming removed 2 bases at V and 3 bases at J, with 13 bases between. CDR3 size: 15 residues. Germline V gene sequence: CDR1 SGHTA, CDR2 FQGNSA. Here the CDR3 reads CASSLLRTVDYGYTF. The CDR3 DNA reads TGTGCCAGCAGCTTACTTAGGACAGTGGACTATGGCTACACCTTC. Looking up the rest from reference TRBV7-2 and TRBJ1-2 gives the full variable domain: GAGVSQSPSNKVTEKGKDVELRCDPISGHTALYWYRQSLGQGLEFLIYFQGNSAPDKSGLPSDRFSAERTGGSVSTLTIQRTQQEDSAVYLCASSLLRTVDYGYTFGSGTRLTVV.

V and J are TRBV7-3 and TRBJ2-2; 10 bases agree with TRBD1. The CDR3 runs to 16 residues. Looked up from germline, CDR1 is SGHTA and CDR2 is FQGTGA. Losses at the gene ends were 4 bases for V and 5 bases for J; bases not matched to a gene: 7. This chain's CDR3 is CASSSGTGVGTGELFF. The DNA for the CDR3 is TGTGCCAGCAGCTCCGGGACAGGGGTCGGGACCGGGGAGCTGTTTTTT.

The genes are TRBV30 and TRBJ2-1; weak D call: TRBD1 (7 bases). Trimming shortened V by 8 bases and J by 3 bases, and 20 bases separated the two germline ends. This CDR3 has 15 residues. From germline, CDR1 is GTSNPN and CDR2 SVGIG (reference sequence). The CDR3, as DNA: TGTGCCGGGGCCTCATACAGGGGAGGCTACAATGAGCAGTTCTTC. Its translation is CAGASYRGGYNEQFF.

Only a few counts were recorded for this clone. J is TRBJ1-4 and V is TRBV6-5; 8 bases align to TRBD1. With 6 bases clipped from V and 6 bases from J, the junction kept 6 bases outside the gene matches. CDR1 is MNHEY, CDR2 SVGAGI, per germline. CDR3 length: 14 residues. The CDR3 nucleotides are TGTGCCAGCAGCCCCGAGGACAGGGATGAAAAACTGTTTTTT. Translation gives CASSPEDRDEKLFF.

The chain is built from TRBV19 and TRBJ2-1; the match to TRBD2 covers 14 bases. The junction had 10 bases not matched to a gene; V was cut back by 6 bases and J by 0 bases. This CDR3 has 19 residues. The germline V gene encodes CDR1 LNHDA and CDR2 SQIVND (reference sequence). CDR3 nucleotide sequence: TGTGCCAGTAGCTTGACTAGCGGGAGGGCCGGGAGCTCCTACAATGAGCAGTTCTTC. It codes for CASSLTSGRAGSSYNEQFF. Based on the CDR3 plus reference TRBV19 and TRBJ2-1, the full variable domain is DGGITQSPKYLFRKEGQNVTLSCEQNLNHDAMYWYRQDPGQGLRLIYYSQIVNDFQKGDIAEGYSVSREKKESFPLTVTSAQKNPTAFYLCASSLTSGRAGSSYNEQFFGPGTRLTVL.

This clone was seen once. This chain connects TRBV9 to TRBJ1-2, with 10 bases that match TRBD1. Germline lookup yields CDR1 SGDLS and CDR2 YYNGEE. This CDR3 has 14 residues. With 4 bases clipped from V and 6 bases from J, the junction kept 6 bases outside the gene matches. The DNA for the CDR3 is TGTGCCAGCAGCAAAGACAGGGGGCTGGATGGCTACACCTTC. This encodes CASSKDRGLDGYTF.

V and J are TRBV4-2 and TRBJ2-3; 11 bases agree with TRBD2. Losses at the gene ends were 0 bases for V and 4 bases for J; bases not matched to a gene: 3. The CDR3 is made up of 16 amino acids. Germline CDR1 LGHNA, CDR2 YNFKEQ. CDR3 bases: TGTGCCAGCAGCCAAGATGATAGCGGGGGGGCAGATACGCAGTATTTT. Protein: CASSQDDSGGADTQYF.

The V and J genes are TRBV4-2 and TRBJ2-3; 11 bases map to TRBD2. The CDR3 length is 18 residues. The V gene's germline CDR1 is LGHNA and CDR2 YNFKEQ. The J segment lost 2 bases and the V segment lost 1 base, leaving 8 bases of the junction unmatched. The CDR3 DNA is TGTGCCAGCAGCCAAGGGCTACTAGCGGGGGCCCTCACAGATACGCAGTATTTT. As protein: CASSQGLLAGALTDTQYF.

In this sample, this clone turned up a few times. This rearrangement joins TRBV27 to TRBJ2-3; 8 nucleotides line up with TRBD1. Germline V gene sequence: CDR1 MNHEY, CDR2 SMNVEV (reference sequence). There are 16 residues in the CDR3. Trimming cost V 4 bases and J 4 bases; bases outside gene matches: 10. CDR3 in DNA: TGTGCCAGCAGTTATAGGACAGGGTCGAGTCCAGATACGCAGTATTTT. As protein: CASSYRTGSSPDTQYF.

The chain joins TRBV27 to TRBJ2-1; D is undetermined. The CDR3 sequence is 13 residues long. V was cut by 0 bases and J by 13 bases, with 13 bases left in between. CDR1 and CDR2 (germline): MNHEY, SMNVEV (reference sequence). The chain's CDR3 is CASSLSRWAYQFF. CDR3 DNA sequence: TGTGCCAGCAGTTTATCGCGTTGGGCGTATCAGTTCTTC.

This clone qualifies as medium-sized. The rearrangement uses TRBV27 and TRBJ1-5, with a possible D match to TRBD1 (5 bases). The CDR3 has 13 amino acids. V was trimmed by 6 bases and J by 4 bases, leaving 10 bases between them. Germline CDR1 is MNHEY and CDR2 is SMNVEV (reference sequence). The CDR3 DNA is TGTGCCAGCAGCCGACAGCAAAATCAGCCCCAGCATTTT. Its translation is CASSRQQNQPQHF.

This chain's CDR3 is CASGVRGLTGDEQYF. CDR3 coding DNA: TGTGCCAGCGGAGTTCGTGGACTAACGGGAGACGAGCAGTACTTC. The V and J genes are TRBV6-5 and TRBJ2-7, with a weak D call TRBD2 (6 bases). This CDR3 has 15 residues. Between the trimmed V and J ends, which lost 8 bases and 5 bases, there was a span of 22 bases. Germline assignment: CDR1 MNHEY and CDR2 SVGAGI.

This chain links TRBV4-1 with TRBJ1-6; D is ambiguous. The CDR3 runs 16 residues. Germline CDR1 and CDR2: MGHRA and YSYEKL. The germline V and J ends were trimmed by 0 bases and 0 bases, with 6 bases remaining between them. The DNA for the CDR3 is TGCGCCAGCAGCCAAGAAGAGGTCTCCTATAATTCACCCCTCCACTTT. This codes for CASSQEEVSYNSPLHF.